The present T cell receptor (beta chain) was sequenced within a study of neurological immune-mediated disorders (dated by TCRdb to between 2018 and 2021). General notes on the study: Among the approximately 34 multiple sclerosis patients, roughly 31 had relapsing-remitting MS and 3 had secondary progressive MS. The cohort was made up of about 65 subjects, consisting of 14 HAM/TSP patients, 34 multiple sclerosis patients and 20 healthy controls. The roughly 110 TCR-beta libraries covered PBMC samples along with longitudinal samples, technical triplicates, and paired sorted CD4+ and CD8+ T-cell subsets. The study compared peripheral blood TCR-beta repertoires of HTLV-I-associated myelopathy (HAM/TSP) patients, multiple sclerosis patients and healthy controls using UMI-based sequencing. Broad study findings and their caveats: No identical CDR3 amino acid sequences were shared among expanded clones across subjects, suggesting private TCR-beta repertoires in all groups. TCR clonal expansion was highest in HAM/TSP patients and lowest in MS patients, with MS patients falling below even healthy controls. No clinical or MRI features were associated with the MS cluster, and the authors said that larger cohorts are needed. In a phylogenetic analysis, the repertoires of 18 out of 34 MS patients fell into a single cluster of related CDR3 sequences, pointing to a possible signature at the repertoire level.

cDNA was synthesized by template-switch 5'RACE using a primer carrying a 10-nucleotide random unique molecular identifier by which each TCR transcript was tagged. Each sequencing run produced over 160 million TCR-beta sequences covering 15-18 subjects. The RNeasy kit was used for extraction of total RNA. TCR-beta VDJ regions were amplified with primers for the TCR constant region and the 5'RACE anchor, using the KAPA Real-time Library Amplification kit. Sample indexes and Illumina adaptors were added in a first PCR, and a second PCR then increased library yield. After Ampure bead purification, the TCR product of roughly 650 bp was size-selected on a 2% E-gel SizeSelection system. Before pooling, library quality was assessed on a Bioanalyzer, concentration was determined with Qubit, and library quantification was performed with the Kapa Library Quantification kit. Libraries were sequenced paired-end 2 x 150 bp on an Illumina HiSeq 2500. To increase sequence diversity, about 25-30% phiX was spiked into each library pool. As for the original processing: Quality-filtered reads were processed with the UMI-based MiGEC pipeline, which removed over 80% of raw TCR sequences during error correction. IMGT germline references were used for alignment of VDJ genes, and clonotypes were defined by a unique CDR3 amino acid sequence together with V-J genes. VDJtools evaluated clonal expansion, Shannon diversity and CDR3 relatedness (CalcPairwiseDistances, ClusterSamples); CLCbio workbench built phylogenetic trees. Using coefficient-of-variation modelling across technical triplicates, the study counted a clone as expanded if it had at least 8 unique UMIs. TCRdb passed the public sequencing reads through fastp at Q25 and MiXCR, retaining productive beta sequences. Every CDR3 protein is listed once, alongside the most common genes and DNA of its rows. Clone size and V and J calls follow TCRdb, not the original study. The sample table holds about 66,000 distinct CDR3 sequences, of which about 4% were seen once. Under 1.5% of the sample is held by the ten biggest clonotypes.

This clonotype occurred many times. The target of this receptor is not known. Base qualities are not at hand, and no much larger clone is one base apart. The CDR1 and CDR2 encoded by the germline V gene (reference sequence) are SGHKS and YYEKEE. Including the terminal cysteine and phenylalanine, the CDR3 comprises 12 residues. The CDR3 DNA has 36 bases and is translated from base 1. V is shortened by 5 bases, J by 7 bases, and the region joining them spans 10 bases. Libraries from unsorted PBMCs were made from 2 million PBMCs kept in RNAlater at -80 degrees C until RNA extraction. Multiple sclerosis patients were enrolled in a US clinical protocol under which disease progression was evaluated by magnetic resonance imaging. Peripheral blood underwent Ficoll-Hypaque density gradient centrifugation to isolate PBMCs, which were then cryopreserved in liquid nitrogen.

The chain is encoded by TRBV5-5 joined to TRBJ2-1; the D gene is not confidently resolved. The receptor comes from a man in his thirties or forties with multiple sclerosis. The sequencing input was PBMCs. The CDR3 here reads CASRKWGNEQFF. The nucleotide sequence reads TGTGCCAGCAGAAAGTGGGGTAATGAGCAGTTCTTC.